This T cell receptor (beta chain) derives from a study of pediatric ulcerative colitis. CDR1 SGHRS and CDR2 YFSETQ come from the germline V gene. There are 17 residues in the CDR3. Trimming stripped 0 bases from V and 1 base from J, with 16 bases between. Notes on this clone: Its specificity is unknown.

Using immunoSEQ multiplex PCR, the repertoire was profiled, and TCRdb retains in-frame clones only, with some absent. The sample lists tens of thousands of clones; roughly 79% were seen once. Rectal tissue came from one to two pinch biopsies taken at colonoscopy. Findings and limits, study-wide: Clonal expansions reduced rectal repertoire diversity in acute severe colitis. Two patients' blood samples yielded substantially fewer templates.

This chain connects TRBV5-1 to TRBJ1-1; a possible D gene is TRBD1 (6 bases). The origin of this receptor is a girl aged 5-17 years with moderate ulcerative colitis. The specimen sequenced was gut tissue. For the CDR3, the DNA is TGCGCCAGCAGCTTGGTAGCCGGGGGCTCGAGGAACACTGAAGCTTTCTTT. This sequence encodes CASSLVAGGSRNTEAFF. Filled out from reference TRBV5-1 and TRBJ1-1, the complete variable domain reads KAGVTQTPRYLIKTRGQQVTLSCSPISGHRSVSWYQQTPGQGLQFLFEYFSETQRNKGNFPGRFSGRQFSNSRSEMNVSTLELGDSALYLCASSLVAGGSRNTEAFFGQGTRLTVV.